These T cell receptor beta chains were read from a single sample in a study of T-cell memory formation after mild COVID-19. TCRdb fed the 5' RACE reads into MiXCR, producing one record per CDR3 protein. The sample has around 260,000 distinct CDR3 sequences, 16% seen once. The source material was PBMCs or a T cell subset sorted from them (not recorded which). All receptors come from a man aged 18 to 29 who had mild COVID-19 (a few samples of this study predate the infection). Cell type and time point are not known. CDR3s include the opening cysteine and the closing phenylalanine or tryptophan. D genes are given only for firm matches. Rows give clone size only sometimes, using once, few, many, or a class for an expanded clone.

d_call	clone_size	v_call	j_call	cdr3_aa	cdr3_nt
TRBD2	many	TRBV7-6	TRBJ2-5	CASSLISSGGQETQYF	TGTGCCAGCAGCTTAATATCTAGCGGGGGCCAAGAGACCCAGTACTTC
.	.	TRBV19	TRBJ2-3	CASSIELEDTQYF	TGTGCCAGTAGTATAGAACTGGAAGATACGCAGTATTTT
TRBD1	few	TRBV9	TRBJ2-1	CASSVAGQGGEQFF	TGTGCCAGCAGCGTAGCGGGACAGGGTGGGGAGCAGTTCTTC
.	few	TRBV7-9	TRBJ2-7	CASSLIGSDEQYF	TGTGCCAGCAGCTTAATCGGGTCGGACGAGCAGTACTTC
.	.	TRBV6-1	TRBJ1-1	CASSDFLVAVNTEAFF	TGTGCCAGCAGTGATTTTTTGGTGGCTGTTAACACTGAAGCTTTCTTT
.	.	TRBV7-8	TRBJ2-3	CASSFGHMIGDTQYF	TGTGCCAGCAGCTTTGGCCACATGATCGGAGATACGCAGTATTTT
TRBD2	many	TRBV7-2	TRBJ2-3	CASTRLGGVVTDTQYF	TGTGCCAGCACCCGGCTCGGGGGGGTCGTCACAGATACGCAGTATTTT
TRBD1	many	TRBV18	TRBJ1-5	CASSPDRGKNQPQHF	TGTGCCAGCTCACCGGACAGGGGGAAGAATCAGCCCCAGCATTTT
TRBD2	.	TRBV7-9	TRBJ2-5	CASSAHGAGGTQYF	TGTGCCAGCAGCGCCCATGGAGCGGGGGGGACCCAGTACTTC
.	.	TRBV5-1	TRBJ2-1	CASGFQGGDEQFF	TGCGCCAGCGGATTCCAGGGTGGCGATGAGCAGTTCTTC
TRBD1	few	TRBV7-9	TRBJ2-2	CASSLVWTGDTGELFF	TGTGCCAGCAGCTTAGTCTGGACAGGGGACACCGGGGAGCTGTTTTTT
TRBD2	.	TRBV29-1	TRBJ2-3	CSVDVAGVADTQYF	TGCAGCGTTGATGTAGCGGGGGTGGCGGATACGCAGTATTTT
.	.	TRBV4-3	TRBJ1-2	CASSQVSGEGHGYTF	TGCGCCAGCAGCCAAGTTTCGGGGGAAGGTCATGGCTACACCTTC
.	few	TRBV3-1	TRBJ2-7	CASSQAHAGGAYEQYF	TGTGCCAGCAGCCAAGCCCATGCTGGAGGGGCCTACGAGCAGTACTTC
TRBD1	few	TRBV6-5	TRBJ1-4	CASSYWARGPTNEKLFF	TGTGCCAGCAGTTACTGGGCCAGGGGGCCAACTAATGAAAAACTGTTTTTT
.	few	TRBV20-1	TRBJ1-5	CSAQTSSNQPQHF	TGCAGTGCCCAAACGTCGAGCAATCAGCCCCAGCATTTT
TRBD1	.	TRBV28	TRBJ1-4	CASSPGTGVEKLFF	TGTGCCAGCAGCCCCGGGACAGGGGTGGAAAAACTGTTTTTT
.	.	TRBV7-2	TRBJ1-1	CASSVDSHTEAFF	TGTGCCAGCAGCGTGGACAGCCACACTGAAGCTTTCTTT
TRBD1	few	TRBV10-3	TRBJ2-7	CAISPGTGTNEQYF	TGTGCCATCAGCCCGGGGACAGGGACCAACGAGCAGTACTTC
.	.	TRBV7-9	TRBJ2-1	CASSPCTAAREQFF	TGTGCCAGCAGCCCGTGTACGGCAGCGAGGGAGCAGTTCTTC
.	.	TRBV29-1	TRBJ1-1	CSESMNTEAFF	TGCAGCGAATCAATGAACACTGAAGCTTTCTTT
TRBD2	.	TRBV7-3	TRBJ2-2	CASRRRGGADGELFF	TGTGCCAGCAGGAGGCGCGGGGGGGCCGACGGGGAGCTGTTTTTT
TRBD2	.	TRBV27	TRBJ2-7	CASSPPGGEQYF	TGTGCCAGCAGCCCACCCGGGGGGGAGCAGTACTTC
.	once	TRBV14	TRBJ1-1	CASSRWTEMNTEAFF	TGTGCCAGCAGCCGATGGACGGAAATGAACACTGAAGCTTTCTTT
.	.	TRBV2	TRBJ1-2	CASSEIPGRIHYGYTF	TGTGCCAGCAGTGAGATTCCAGGGAGAATACACTATGGCTACACCTTC
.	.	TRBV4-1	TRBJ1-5	CASSQDGGFGNQPQHF	TGCGCCAGCAGCCAAGATGGCGGGTTTGGCAATCAGCCCCAGCATTTT
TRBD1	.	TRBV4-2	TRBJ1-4	CASSQAGQGEKLFF	TGTGCCAGCAGCCAAGCAGGACAGGGAGAAAAACTGTTTTTT
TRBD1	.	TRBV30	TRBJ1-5	CAWGTGTFNQPQHF	TGTGCCTGGGGGACAGGGACATTCAATCAGCCCCAGCATTTT
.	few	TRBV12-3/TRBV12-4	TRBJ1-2	CASLNGYGYTF	TGTGCCAGCCTCAATGGCTATGGCTACACCTTC
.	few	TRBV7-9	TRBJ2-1	CASPAAGNSYNEQFF	TGTGCCAGCCCTGCCGCTGGCAACTCCTACAATGAGCAGTTCTTC
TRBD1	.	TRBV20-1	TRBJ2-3	CSARSTGGGTDTQYF	TGCAGTGCTAGATCTACAGGGGGTGGCACAGATACGCAGTATTTT
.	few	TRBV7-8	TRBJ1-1	CASSLEPGTAEAFF	TGTGCCAGCAGCTTAGAACCAGGGACGGCCGAAGCTTTCTTT
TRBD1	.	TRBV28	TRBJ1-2	CASSLRGREGYTF	TGTGCCAGCAGTTTAAGGGGGCGCGAGGGCTACACCTTC
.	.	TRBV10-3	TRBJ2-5	CAIRRPGETQYF	TGTGCCATCAGGCGACCTGGAGAGACCCAGTACTTC
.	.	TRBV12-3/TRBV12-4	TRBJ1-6	CASSSWGADSPLHF	TGTGCCAGCAGTTCATGGGGGGCTGATTCACCCCTCCACTTT
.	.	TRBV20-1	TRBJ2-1	CSARAPGLAPNEQFF	TGCAGTGCTAGAGCCCCGGGACTGGCACCTAATGAGCAGTTCTTC
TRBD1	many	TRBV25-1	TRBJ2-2	CASSGTGDAGELFF	TGTGCCAGCTCCGGGACAGGGGACGCCGGGGAGCTGTTTTTT